This T cell receptor (beta chain) comes out of a study of cytomegalovirus exposure and HLA in healthy donors. Findings and limits, study-wide: There were three CMV-associated chains whose specificity for CMV antigens was confirmed in vitro. In a later analysis, parvovirus B19, influenza, CMV and Epstein-Barr virus appeared linked to several top co-occurrence clusters. An assumption of roughly uniform sequencing depth across donors underlay the presence/absence analyses.

Worth noting for this clone: What it binds is not known.

The PCR was carried out with 60 Vbeta primers and 13 Jbeta primers. Using immunoSEQ multiplex PCR, the repertoire was profiled, and TCRdb retains in-frame clones only, with some absent. Of under 5,500 clones listed, roughly 80% are singletons. The receptor's source is a woman in her forties in good health and CMV-seropositive. The source material was PBMCs.

For the CDR3, the DNA is TGTGCCAGCAGTTTATTCGTTGGGGGGTCCAATGAGCAGTTCTTC. Its translation: CASSLFVGGSNEQFF. The genes are TRBV28 and TRBJ2-1, with D possibly TRBD2 on 6 matching bases. Trimming stripped 1 base from V and 6 bases from J, with 13 bases between. The length of the CDR3 is 15 residues. CDR1 MDHEN and CDR2 SYDVKM come from the germline V gene.